A single TCR beta chain is shown here with its context. Some clones are missing from TCRdb's copy, which holds only in-frame ones; the method was immunoSEQ multiplex PCR. This sample yields about 220,000 clones, of which about 86% are seen a single time; approximately 1.3% belongs to the top ten. The sample is drawn from a study of blood T cell repertoires in COVID-19. Trimming removed 4 bases at V and 5 bases at J, with 8 bases between. Germline CDR1 reads SQVTM; CDR2 reads ANQGSEA. The CDR3 runs 12 residues. Source material: PBMCs or T cells enriched from blood (not recorded which). The chain has TRBV29-1 and TRBJ2-2; maybe TRBD2 (6 bases). This clonotype was sampled from a woman between 35 and 50 years old with acute COVID-19. The CDR3 sequence: CSVGGGTGELFF. CDR3 DNA sequence: TGCAGCGTTGGTGGAGGGACCGGGGAGCTGTTTTTT.